A selection of T cell receptor beta chains follows, all from one sample in a study of T-cell reconstitution after alpha-beta-depleted transplantation in children. Via MiXCR, TCRdb re-called the PCR reads, giving one row per CDR3 protein. Here the sample spans hundreds of thousands of distinct CDR3 sequences, over 10% being singletons. The sample in question was PBMCs, obtained before TCRalphabeta/CD19-depleted stem cell transplant. The receptors here all came from a girl aged 2 to 9 with congenital amegakaryocytic thrombocytopenia, due to receive a stem cell transplant. The CDR3 runs from the conserved cysteine through the conserved F or W. Each record gives: D gene, CDR3 length, J gene, V gene, clone size, CDR3 protein, CDR3 DNA. D genes are given only for firm matches. Size values are once, few and many counts, or a class for expanded clones, and some rows have none.

d_gene: -; len: 13; j_gene: TRBJ2-5; v_gene: TRBV5-1; abundance: few; CDR3aa: CASTVGGQETQYF; CDR3nt: TGCGCCAGCACGGTGGGGGGCCAAGAGACCCAGTACTTC
d_gene: -; len: 15; j_gene: TRBJ2-2; v_gene: TRBV7-9; abundance: -; CDR3aa: CASSPKGPQTGELFF; CDR3nt: TGTGCCAGCAGCCCTAAGGGACCCCAGACCGGGGAGCTGTTTTTT
d_gene: TRBD1; len: 13; j_gene: TRBJ2-7; v_gene: TRBV10-3; abundance: many; CDR3aa: CAIAGTGINEQYF; CDR3nt: TGTGCCATAGCCGGGACAGGGATCAACGAGCAGTACTTC
d_gene: -; len: 13; j_gene: TRBJ2-1; v_gene: TRBV5-1; abundance: many; CDR3aa: CASSHSSYNEQFF; CDR3nt: TGCGCCAGCAGCCACAGCTCCTACAATGAGCAGTTCTTC
d_gene: -; len: 14; j_gene: TRBJ2-5; v_gene: TRBV7-3; abundance: many; CDR3aa: CASSLYGPGETQYF; CDR3nt: TGTGCCAGCAGCTTATACGGTCCCGGGGAGACCCAGTACTTC
d_gene: -; len: 12; j_gene: TRBJ1-1; v_gene: TRBV29-1; abundance: -; CDR3aa: CSGQLGNTEAFF; CDR3nt: TGCAGCGGGCAGCTAGGAAACACTGAAGCTTTCTTT
d_gene: -; len: 14; j_gene: TRBJ1-3; v_gene: TRBV20-1; abundance: many; CDR3aa: CSVGARSPGNTIYF; CDR3nt: TGCAGTGTTGGGGCCCGAAGCCCCGGAAACACCATATATTTT
d_gene: TRBD2; len: 15; j_gene: TRBJ2-1; v_gene: TRBV7-8; abundance: few; CDR3aa: CASSLFTSGHNEQFF; CDR3nt: TGTGCCAGCAGCTTATTTACTAGCGGCCACAATGAGCAGTTCTTC
d_gene: -; len: 13; j_gene: TRBJ2-3; v_gene: TRBV2; abundance: -; CDR3aa: CARAEGRTDTQYF; CDR3nt: TGTGCCAGGGCAGAGGGGCGCACAGATACGCAGTATTTT
d_gene: -; len: 14; j_gene: TRBJ2-3; v_gene: TRBV5-1; abundance: many; CDR3aa: CASSLLGEGDTQYF; CDR3nt: TGCGCCAGCAGCTTGTTGGGAGAGGGGGATACGCAGTATTTT
d_gene: TRBD1; len: 14; j_gene: TRBJ1-3; v_gene: TRBV12-3/TRBV12-4; abundance: few; CDR3aa: CASERRTGWGTIYF; CDR3nt: TGTGCCAGCGAAAGAAGGACAGGATGGGGCACCATATATTTT
d_gene: -; len: 14; j_gene: TRBJ1-5; v_gene: TRBV12-3/TRBV12-4; abundance: -; CDR3aa: CASSSDRSNQPQHF; CDR3nt: TGTGCCAGCAGTTCGGACAGAAGCAATCAGCCCCAGCATTTT
d_gene: -; len: 15; j_gene: TRBJ1-2; v_gene: TRBV7-8; abundance: few; CDR3aa: CASSLAPGQVYGYTF; CDR3nt: TGTGCCAGCAGCTTAGCGCCCGGGCAGGTCTATGGCTACACCTTC
d_gene: TRBD2; len: 16; j_gene: TRBJ2-2; v_gene: TRBV6-2/TRBV6-3; abundance: -; CDR3aa: CASSAEAGGNTGELFF; CDR3nt: TGTGCCAGCAGCGCTGAAGCGGGAGGGAACACCGGGGAGCTGTTTTTT
d_gene: -; len: 14; j_gene: TRBJ1-1; v_gene: TRBV29-1; abundance: many; CDR3aa: CSVGKGLGYTEAFF; CDR3nt: TGCAGCGTTGGGAAGGGACTTGGATACACTGAAGCTTTCTTT
d_gene: -; len: 13; j_gene: TRBJ1-4; v_gene: TRBV7-9; abundance: many; CDR3aa: CASSLKFDGQFAF; CDR3nt: TGTGCCAGCAGCTTAAAATTTGACGGACAGTTTGCATTT
d_gene: -; len: 13; j_gene: TRBJ2-5; v_gene: TRBV7-6; abundance: -; CDR3aa: CASSFTRLETQYF; CDR3nt: TGTGCCAGCAGCTTTACCCGGTTGGAGACCCAGTACTTC
d_gene: -; len: 15; j_gene: TRBJ2-5; v_gene: TRBV7-8; abundance: -; CDR3aa: CASSLASSSQETQYF; CDR3nt: TGTGCCAGCAGCTTAGCGTCCTCATCCCAAGAGACCCAGTACTTC
d_gene: TRBD1; len: 16; j_gene: TRBJ1-2; v_gene: TRBV5-1; abundance: few; CDR3aa: CASSQGTGGVYYGYTF; CDR3nt: TGCGCCAGCAGCCAGGGGACAGGGGGTGTTTACTATGGCTACACCTTC
d_gene: TRBD1; len: 13; j_gene: TRBJ2-7; v_gene: TRBV5-1; abundance: -; CDR3aa: CASSPTGPHEQYF; CDR3nt: TGCGCCAGCAGCCCGACAGGGCCCCACGAGCAGTACTTC
d_gene: -; len: 11; j_gene: TRBJ2-5; v_gene: TRBV20-1; abundance: -; CDR3aa: CSAIPAETQYF; CDR3nt: TGCAGTGCTATTCCGGCCGAGACCCAGTACTTC
d_gene: TRBD2; len: 18; j_gene: TRBJ2-1; v_gene: TRBV20-1; abundance: few; CDR3aa: CSARDSGGRASGRYEQFF; CDR3nt: TGCAGTGCTAGAGATTCCGGGGGGAGGGCTAGCGGACGGTATGAGCAGTTCTTC
d_gene: TRBD2; len: 14; j_gene: TRBJ2-1; v_gene: TRBV20-1; abundance: many; CDR3aa: CSARAGGPVDEQFF; CDR3nt: TGCAGTGCTAGGGCGGGAGGGCCGGTTGATGAGCAGTTCTTC
d_gene: -; len: 13; j_gene: TRBJ2-3; v_gene: TRBV21-1; abundance: -; CDR3aa: CASSPRRVDTQYF; CDR3nt: TGTGCCAGCAGCCCACGGCGGGTAGATACGCAGTATTTT
d_gene: -; len: 12; j_gene: TRBJ2-1; v_gene: TRBV27; abundance: many; CDR3aa: CASSLGGTEQFF; CDR3nt: TGTGCCAGCAGCTTAGGGGGGACAGAGCAGTTCTTC
d_gene: -; len: 13; j_gene: TRBJ2-3; v_gene: TRBV6-2/TRBV6-3; abundance: many; CDR3aa: CASSYGAGWTQYF; CDR3nt: TGTGCCAGCAGTTACGGGGCGGGCTGGACGCAGTATTTT
d_gene: TRBD2; len: 15; j_gene: TRBJ2-1; v_gene: TRBV10-3; abundance: many; CDR3aa: CAISQTSGSRNEQFF; CDR3nt: TGTGCCATCAGCCAAACTAGCGGGAGTCGGAATGAGCAGTTCTTC
d_gene: TRBD2; len: 14; j_gene: TRBJ2-2; v_gene: TRBV29-1; abundance: few; CDR3aa: CSTLGGSTAGELFF; CDR3nt: TGCAGCACCCTGGGGGGGAGTACGGCCGGGGAGCTGTTTTTT
d_gene: -; len: 12; j_gene: TRBJ2-1; v_gene: TRBV12-3/TRBV12-4; abundance: many; CDR3aa: CASSFDRNEQFF; CDR3nt: TGTGCCAGCAGTTTTGACAGGAATGAGCAGTTCTTC
d_gene: -; len: 14; j_gene: TRBJ2-3; v_gene: TRBV5-1; abundance: -; CDR3aa: CASSLWSGEDTQYF; CDR3nt: TGCGCCAGCAGCTTGTGGTCCGGGGAAGATACGCAGTATTTT
d_gene: -; len: 19; j_gene: TRBJ2-1; v_gene: TRBV5-1; abundance: many; CDR3aa: CASSLGLGLARLMDNEQFF; CDR3nt: TGCGCCAGCAGCTTGGGGCTTGGGCTAGCGAGGTTGATGGACAATGAGCAGTTCTTC
d_gene: TRBD1; len: 14; j_gene: TRBJ2-7; v_gene: TRBV7-2; abundance: -; CDR3aa: CASSLRTGHHEQYF; CDR3nt: TGTGCCAGCAGCTTAAGGACAGGGCATCACGAGCAGTACTTC
d_gene: -; len: 15; j_gene: TRBJ2-1; v_gene: TRBV28; abundance: many; CDR3aa: CASNIGASPHNEQFF; CDR3nt: TGTGCCAGCAACATTGGGGCTAGCCCCCACAATGAGCAGTTCTTC
d_gene: -; len: 16; j_gene: TRBJ2-1; v_gene: TRBV4-2; abundance: -; CDR3aa: CASSPTGMYRYNEQFF; CDR3nt: TGTGCCAGCAGCCCGACAGGAATGTATCGGTACAATGAGCAGTTCTTC
d_gene: -; len: 13; j_gene: TRBJ2-3; v_gene: TRBV18; abundance: few; CDR3aa: CASSPKQVDTQYF; CDR3nt: TGTGCCAGCTCTCCAAAACAAGTAGATACGCAGTATTTT
d_gene: TRBD1; len: 14; j_gene: TRBJ1-1; v_gene: TRBV7-3; abundance: few; CDR3aa: CASSPDRGHTEAFF; CDR3nt: TGTGCCAGCAGCCCCGACAGGGGCCACACTGAAGCTTTCTTT
d_gene: -; len: 13; j_gene: TRBJ2-1; v_gene: TRBV5-1; abundance: -; CDR3aa: CASSVDAVGEQFF; CDR3nt: TGCGCCAGCAGCGTGGACGCGGTGGGTGAGCAGTTCTTC
d_gene: -; len: 13; j_gene: TRBJ2-3; v_gene: TRBV20-1; abundance: many; CDR3aa: CSANPSSEGTQYF; CDR3nt: TGCAGTGCTAACCCTAGCTCAGAGGGTACGCAGTATTTT
d_gene: -; len: 14; j_gene: TRBJ2-1; v_gene: TRBV5-1; abundance: many; CDR3aa: CASSHRDRYNEQFF; CDR3nt: TGCGCCAGCAGCCATCGGGACCGTTACAATGAGCAGTTCTTC
d_gene: -; len: 15; j_gene: TRBJ1-6; v_gene: TRBV7-8; abundance: -; CDR3aa: CASSLESTPGSPLHF; CDR3nt: TGTGCCAGCAGCTTAGAGTCCACCCCAGGTTCACCCCTCCACTTT
d_gene: -; len: 17; j_gene: TRBJ2-1; v_gene: TRBV3-1; abundance: few; CDR3aa: CASSQELDLSSYNEQFF; CDR3nt: TGTGCCAGCAGCCAAGAGCTTGACTTGAGCTCCTACAATGAGCAGTTCTTC
d_gene: -; len: 14; j_gene: TRBJ2-7; v_gene: TRBV29-1; abundance: many; CDR3aa: CSVVLTGEGYEQYF; CDR3nt: TGCAGCGTTGTTTTGACGGGAGAGGGATACGAGCAGTACTTC
d_gene: TRBD2; len: 17; j_gene: TRBJ2-1; v_gene: TRBV4-2; abundance: -; CDR3aa: CASSQEPTSGSGNEQFF; CDR3nt: TGTGCCAGCAGCCAAGAGCCGACTAGCGGGAGTGGTAATGAGCAGTTCTTC
d_gene: -; len: 15; j_gene: TRBJ2-2; v_gene: TRBV4-1; abundance: few; CDR3aa: CASSHVIANTGELFF; CDR3nt: TGCGCCAGCAGCCACGTAATTGCGAACACCGGGGAGCTGTTTTTT
d_gene: TRBD1; len: 12; j_gene: TRBJ2-4; v_gene: TRBV6-6; abundance: many; CDR3aa: CASSRDRNIQYF; CDR3nt: TGTGCCAGCAGCCGGGACAGAAACATTCAGTACTTC
d_gene: -; len: 15; j_gene: TRBJ2-5; v_gene: TRBV28; abundance: many; CDR3aa: CASSLDFGAGETQYF; CDR3nt: -
d_gene: TRBD2; len: 17; j_gene: TRBJ2-1; v_gene: TRBV9; abundance: many; CDR3aa: CASSDALWSGRRNEQFF; CDR3nt: TGTGCCAGCAGCGACGCCCTTTGGAGCGGGAGGCGGAATGAGCAGTTCTTC
d_gene: -; len: 17; j_gene: TRBJ2-2; v_gene: TRBV5-1; abundance: many; CDR3aa: CASSFVVVGMRTGELFF; CDR3nt: TGCGCCAGCAGCTTCGTGGTGGTAGGGATGAGGACCGGGGAGCTGTTTTTT
d_gene: -; len: 15; j_gene: TRBJ2-1; v_gene: TRBV20-1; abundance: many; CDR3aa: CSADRSGSSYNEQFF; CDR3nt: TGCAGTGCGGATCGCTCGGGCAGCTCCTACAATGAGCAGTTCTTC